Included here is one T cell receptor beta chain sequence, with context. Produced via immunoSEQ multiplex PCR; TCRdb's table is partial and in-frame only. The sample has about 130,000 clones; 75% to 90% are singletons. This entry is derived from a study of blood T cell repertoires in COVID-19. Study context: Material from acute and convalescent COVID-19 was sourced from the United States, Italy and Spain.

The CDR3 totals 14 residues. The germline gives CDR1 MNHEY, CDR2 SMNVEV (reference sequence). With V trimmed by 6 bases and J by 4 bases, 4 bases remained unmatched. Living in roughly 23 US areas, the participants were between roughly 18 and 89 years of age. Assignment of participants to cohorts was predicated upon participant-reported clinical history. What was sequenced was PBMCs or T cells enriched from blood (not recorded which). The TCR originated in a woman aged 45-59 years who had recovered from COVID-19. J is TRBJ1-5 and V is TRBV27; 9 bases are a match to TRBD1. The CDR3 nucleotides read TGTGCCAGCAGCCTGACAGGGGGAAATCAGCCCCAGCATTTT. The encoded protein is CASSLTGGNQPQHF.